This T cell receptor beta chain was observed in a study of T cells after yellow fever vaccination. The CDR3 length is 12 residues. The germline gives CDR1 DFQATT, CDR2 SNEGSKA (reference sequence). V shed 5 bases and J shed 5 bases, with 11 bases lying between them. TCRdb ran MiXCR on the 5' RACE reads and lists one entry per CDR3 protein. The sample comprises around 610,000 distinct CDR3 sequences, roughly 14% of which are singletons, and over 12% rests with the top ten. This receptor was identified in a young man who received the YFV17D yellow fever vaccine. The rearrangement links TRBV20-1 to TRBJ2-3; D perhaps matches TRBD1 (6 bases). Specimen: PBMCs, collected on the day of the yellow fever booster vaccination. The CDR3: CSAEQGGDTQYF. As DNA, the CDR3 is TGCAGTGCTGAACAAGGGGGAGATACGCAGTATTTT.